This entry describes one TCR beta chain. Antigen specificity is unknown. This CDR3 spans 15 amino acids. CDR1 and CDR2 from the germline V gene are MGHRA and YSYEKL. V gave up 2 bases and J gave up 7 bases, with 14 bases separating them. The data derive from a study of cytomegalovirus exposure and HLA in healthy donors. Study-level findings and limits: TRBV6-2, TRBV6-3 and other indistinguishable V segments were excluded.

Use of 60 Vbeta and 13 Jbeta primers characterized the PCR. Sequencing used immunoSEQ multiplex PCR; TCRdb keeps in-frame clones, though not all of them. The data contain about 120,000 clones, 70% to 85% of them singletons. The origin of this receptor is a man aged 25-45 years in good health and CMV-seropositive. Sequenced material: PBMCs. The chain is built from TRBV4-1 and TRBJ1-4, with a weak D call TRBD1 (5 bases). This CDR3 is CASSQQAPGGEKLFF. CDR3 DNA sequence: TGCGCCAGCAGCCAACAGGCCCCGGGGGGTGAAAAACTGTTTTTT.